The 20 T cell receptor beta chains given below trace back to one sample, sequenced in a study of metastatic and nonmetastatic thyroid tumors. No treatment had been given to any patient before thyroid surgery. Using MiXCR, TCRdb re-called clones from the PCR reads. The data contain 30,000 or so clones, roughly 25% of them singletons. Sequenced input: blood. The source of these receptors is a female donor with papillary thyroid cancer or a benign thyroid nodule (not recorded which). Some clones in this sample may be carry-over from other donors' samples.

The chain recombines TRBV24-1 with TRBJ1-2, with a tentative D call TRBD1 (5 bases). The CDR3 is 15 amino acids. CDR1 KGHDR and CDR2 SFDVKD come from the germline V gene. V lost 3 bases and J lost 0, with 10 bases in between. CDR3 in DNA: TGTGCCACCAGTGATGACAGAGACCCTAACTATGGCTACACCTTC. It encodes CATSDDRDPNYGYTF.

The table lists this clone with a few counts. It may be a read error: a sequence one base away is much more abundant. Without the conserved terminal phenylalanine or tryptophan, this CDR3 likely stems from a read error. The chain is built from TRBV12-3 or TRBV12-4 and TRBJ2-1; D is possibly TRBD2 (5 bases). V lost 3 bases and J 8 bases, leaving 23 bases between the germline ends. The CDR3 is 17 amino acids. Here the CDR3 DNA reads TGTGCCAGCAGTTTGCGGGTTCTGGGAGCGTGGGTGGATGAGCAGTTCCTC. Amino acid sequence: CASSLRVLGAWVDEQFL.

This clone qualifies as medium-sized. The CDR3 sequence is CASSYTSGSGRGDNEQFF. CDR3 in DNA: TGTGCCAGCAGTTATACGTCTGGCTCGGGACGGGGCGACAATGAGCAGTTCTTC. This sequence joins TRBV6-5 and TRBJ2-1; TRBD1 or TRBD2 may be the D gene (5 bases each). The CDR3 runs 18 residues. Germline V gene data show CDR1 as MNHEY and CDR2 as SVGAGI. Trimming shortened V by 3 bases and J by 5 bases, and 23 bases separated the two germline ends.

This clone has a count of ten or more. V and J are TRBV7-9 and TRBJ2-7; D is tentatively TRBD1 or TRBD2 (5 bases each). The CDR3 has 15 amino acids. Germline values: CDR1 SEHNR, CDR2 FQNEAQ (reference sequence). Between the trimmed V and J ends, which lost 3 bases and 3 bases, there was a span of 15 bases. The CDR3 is CASSFYGRDGYEQYF. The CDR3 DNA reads TGTGCCAGCAGCTTCTATGGACGGGACGGCTACGAGCAGTACTTC.

In nucleotides, the CDR3 is TGCAGTGCTAGACGACCGGGGAGGAACAATCAGCCCCAGCATTTT. Translation gives CSARRPGRNNQPQHF. The chain uses TRBV20-1 and TRBJ1-5; D remains ambiguous. The V and J ends lost 2 bases and 3 bases respectively, with 14 bases between them. The germline CDR1 and CDR2 sequences are DFQATT and SNEGSKA (reference sequence). This CDR3 comprises 15 residues.

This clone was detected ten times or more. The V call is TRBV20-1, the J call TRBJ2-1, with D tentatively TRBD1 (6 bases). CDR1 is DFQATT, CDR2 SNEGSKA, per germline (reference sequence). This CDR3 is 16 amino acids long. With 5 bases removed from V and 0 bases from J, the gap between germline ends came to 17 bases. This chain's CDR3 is CSAGTSTGNSYNEQFF. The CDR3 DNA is TGCAGTGCTGGGACATCGACAGGAAACTCCTACAATGAGCAGTTCTTC.

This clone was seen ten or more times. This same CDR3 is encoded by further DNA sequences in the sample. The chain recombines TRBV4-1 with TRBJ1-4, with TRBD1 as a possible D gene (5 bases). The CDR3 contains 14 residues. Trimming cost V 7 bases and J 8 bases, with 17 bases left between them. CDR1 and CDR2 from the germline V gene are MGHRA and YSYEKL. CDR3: CASTFDRAGEKLFF. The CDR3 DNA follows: TGCGCCAGCACTTTCGACAGAGCCGGCGAAAAACTGTTTTTT.

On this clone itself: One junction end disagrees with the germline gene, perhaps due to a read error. The CDR3 spells CAISPNRDTEAFF. The CDR3 DNA is TGTGCCATCAGCCCGAATAGGGACACTGAAGCTTTCTTT. The genes are TRBV7-3 and TRBJ1-1; no firm D call. The CDR3 contains 13 residues. Germline CDR1 reads SGHTA; CDR2 reads FQGTGA.

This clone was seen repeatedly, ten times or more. The CDR3 region has the DNA TGTGCCAGCAGCCAAGGGGGCGGCGGGGGCTACAATGAGCAGTTCTTC. Its translation is CASSQGGGGGYNEQFF. The V and J genes are TRBV4-2 and TRBJ2-1, with TRBD2 matching over 7 bases. Germline V lookup: CDR1 LGHNA, CDR2 YNFKEQ. J gave up 3 bases and V 1 base, and 6 bases lay outside the gene matches. The CDR3 contains 16 residues.

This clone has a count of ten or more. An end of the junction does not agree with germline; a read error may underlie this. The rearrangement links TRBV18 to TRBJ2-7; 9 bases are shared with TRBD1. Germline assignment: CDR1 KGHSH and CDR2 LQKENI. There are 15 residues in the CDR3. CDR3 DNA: TGTACCAGCTCACCACTCGGGACAGGGACCTACGAGCAGTACTTC. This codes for CTSSPLGTGTYEQYF.

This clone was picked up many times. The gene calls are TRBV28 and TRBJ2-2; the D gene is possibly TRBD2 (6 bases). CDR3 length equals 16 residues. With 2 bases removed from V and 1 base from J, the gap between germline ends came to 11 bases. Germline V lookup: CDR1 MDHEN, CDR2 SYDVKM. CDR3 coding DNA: TGTGCCAGCAGTTTAAGGGGAGGTGGGAACACCGGGGAGCTGTTTTTT. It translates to CASSLRGGGNTGELFF.

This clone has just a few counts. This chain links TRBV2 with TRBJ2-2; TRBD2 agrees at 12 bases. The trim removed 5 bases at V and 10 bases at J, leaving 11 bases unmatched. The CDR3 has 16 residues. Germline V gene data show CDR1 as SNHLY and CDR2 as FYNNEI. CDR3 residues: CASSYQTSGRHVELFF. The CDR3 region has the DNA TGTGCCAGCAGTTACCAAACTAGCGGGAGGCACGTGGAGCTGTTTTTT.

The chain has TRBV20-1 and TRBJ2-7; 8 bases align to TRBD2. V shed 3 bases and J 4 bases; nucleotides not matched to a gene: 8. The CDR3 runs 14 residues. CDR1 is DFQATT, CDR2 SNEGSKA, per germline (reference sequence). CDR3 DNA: TGCAGTGCTAGTCGAACTAGCGGAGTATACGAGCAGTACTTC. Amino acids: CSASRTSGVYEQYF.

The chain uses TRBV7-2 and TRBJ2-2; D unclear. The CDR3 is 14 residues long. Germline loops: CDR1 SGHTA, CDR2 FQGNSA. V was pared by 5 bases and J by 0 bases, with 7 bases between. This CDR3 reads CASSRVTNTGELFF. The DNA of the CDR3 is TGTGCCAGCAGCCGCGTCACGAACACCGGGGAGCTGTTTTTT.

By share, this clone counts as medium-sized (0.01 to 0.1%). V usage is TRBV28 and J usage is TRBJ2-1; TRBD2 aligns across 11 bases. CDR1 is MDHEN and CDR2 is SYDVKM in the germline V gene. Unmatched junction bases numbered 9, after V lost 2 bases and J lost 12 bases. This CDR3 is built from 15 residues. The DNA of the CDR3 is TGTGCCAGCAGTTTACCCGGGACTAGCGGACAGGCGCAGTTCTTC. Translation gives CASSLPGTSGQAQFF.

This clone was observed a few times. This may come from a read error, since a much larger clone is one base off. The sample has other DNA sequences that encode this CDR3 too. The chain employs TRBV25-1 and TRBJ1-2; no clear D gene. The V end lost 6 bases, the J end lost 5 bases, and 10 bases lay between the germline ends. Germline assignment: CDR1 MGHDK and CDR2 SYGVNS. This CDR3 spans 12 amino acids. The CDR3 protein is CASSDGRYGYTF. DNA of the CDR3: TGTGCCAGCAGCGATGGTCGTTATGGCTACACCTTC.

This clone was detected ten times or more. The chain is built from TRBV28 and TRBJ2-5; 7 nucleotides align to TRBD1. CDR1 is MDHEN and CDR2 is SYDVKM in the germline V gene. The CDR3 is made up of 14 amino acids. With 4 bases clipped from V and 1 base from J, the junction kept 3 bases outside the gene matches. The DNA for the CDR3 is TGTGCCAGCAGTTCCTGGACAGGCCAAGAGACCCAGTACTTC. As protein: CASSSWTGQETQYF. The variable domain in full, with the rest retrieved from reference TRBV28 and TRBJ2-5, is DVKVTQSSRYLVKRTGEKVFLECVQDMDHENMFWYRQDPGLGLRLIYFSYDVKMKEKGDIPEGYSVSREKKERFSLILESASTNQTSMYLCASSSWTGQETQYFGPGTRLLVL.

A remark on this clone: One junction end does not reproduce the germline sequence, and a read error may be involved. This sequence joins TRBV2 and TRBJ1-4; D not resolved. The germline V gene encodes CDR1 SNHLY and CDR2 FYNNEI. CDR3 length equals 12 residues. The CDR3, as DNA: TGTCTCAGCAGTACAGATAATGAGAAACTGTTTTTT. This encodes CLSSTDNEKLFF.

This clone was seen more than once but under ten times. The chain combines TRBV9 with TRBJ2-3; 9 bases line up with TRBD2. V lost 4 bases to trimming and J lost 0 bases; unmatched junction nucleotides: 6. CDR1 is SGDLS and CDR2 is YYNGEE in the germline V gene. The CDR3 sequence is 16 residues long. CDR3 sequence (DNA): TGTGCCAGCAGCCCCGGACTAGCGTCTAGCACAGATACGCAGTATTTT. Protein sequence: CASSPGLASSTDTQYF.

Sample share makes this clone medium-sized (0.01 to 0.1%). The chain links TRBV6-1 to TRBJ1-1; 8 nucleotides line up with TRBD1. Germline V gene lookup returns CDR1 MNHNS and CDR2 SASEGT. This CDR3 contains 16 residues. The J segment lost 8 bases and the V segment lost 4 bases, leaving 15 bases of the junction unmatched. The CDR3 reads CASSAEGGQGASEAFF. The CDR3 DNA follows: TGTGCCAGCAGTGCGGAGGGCGGACAGGGAGCATCAGAAGCTTTCTTT.